This T cell receptor (beta chain) was sequenced for a study of CDR3 diversity in severe acne. V lost 3 bases and J 1 base, leaving 7 bases between the germline ends. CDR3 size: 13 residues. Germline V gene lookup returns CDR1 SGHTA and CDR2 FQGNSA. This clonotype was seen many times. TCRdb recomputed calls from the PCR reads with MiXCR, one row per CDR3 protein. The sample yields around 100,000 distinct CDR3 sequences, roughly half seen once. The source of this sequence is a male donor with acne. The sample taken for sequencing was blood. The rearrangement joins TRBV7-2 to TRBJ2-7; no reliable D call. CDR3 DNA sequence: TGTGCCAGCAGCTTCGGGTTATCCTACGAGCAGTACTTC. It encodes CASSFGLSYEQYF.